Sequencing of this TCR beta chain was carried out in a study of CXCR3-negative and CXCR3-positive naive CD8 T cells. All TRB cDNA libraries came from 5' RACE performed with UMI labels. TCRdb reprocessed the 5' RACE reads and keeps a single row for each CDR3 protein, giving no DNA. The table lists approximately 100,000 distinct CDR3 sequences. Germline loops: CDR1 LGHDT, CDR2 YNNKEL (reference sequence). This CDR3 has 14 amino acids. Sequenced input: naive CXCR3- CD8+ T cells from blood. As to subset: CD45RO-CCR7+CD27+CD95- naive CD8+ T cells lacking CXCR3 (TNR3-). The chain joins TRBV3-1 to TRBJ2-3; TCRdb picks TRBD1, but there is no DNA to check that call. The sequence was obtained from a human donor in good health. Some clones in this sample may be carry-over from other donors' samples. CDR3 in amino acids: CASSQDRGEHTQYF.